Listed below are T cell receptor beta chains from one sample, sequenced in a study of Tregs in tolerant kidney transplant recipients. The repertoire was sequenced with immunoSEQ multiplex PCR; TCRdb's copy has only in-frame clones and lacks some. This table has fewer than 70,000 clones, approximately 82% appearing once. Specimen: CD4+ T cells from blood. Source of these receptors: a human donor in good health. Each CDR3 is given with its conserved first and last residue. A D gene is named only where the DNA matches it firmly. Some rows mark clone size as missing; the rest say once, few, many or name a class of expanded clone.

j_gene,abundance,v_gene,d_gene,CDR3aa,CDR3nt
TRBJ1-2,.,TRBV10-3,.,CAISDSRVNRRREGYTF,TGTGCCATCAGTGACTCGAGGGTAAACAGACGGAGGGAGGGCTACACCTTC
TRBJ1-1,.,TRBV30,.,CAWFVGANTEAFF,TGTGCCTGGTTTGTCGGGGCGAACACTGAAGCTTTCTTT
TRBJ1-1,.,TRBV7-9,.,CASSFTGANTEAFF,TGTGCCAGCAGCTTTACGGGAGCCAACACTGAAGCTTTCTTT
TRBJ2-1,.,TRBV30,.,CAWSERPHLGMTYNEQFF,TGTGCCTGGAGTGAAAGACCACATTTGGGGATGACCTACAATGAGCAGTTCTTC
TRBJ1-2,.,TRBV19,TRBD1,CASSPRDRDGGYTF,TGTGCCAGTAGTCCCCGGGACAGGGACGGTGGCTACACCTTC
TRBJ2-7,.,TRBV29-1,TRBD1,CSVERPRGPSYEQYF,TGCAGCGTTGAACGCCCCAGGGGGCCCTCCTACGAGCAGTACTTC
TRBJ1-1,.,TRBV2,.,CASSAQAFRVEAFF,TGTGCCAGCAGTGCACAGGCCTTTCGTGTTGAAGCTTTCTTT
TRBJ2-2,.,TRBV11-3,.,CASSYRLYTGELFF,TGTGCCAGCAGCTATCGGCTGTACACCGGGGAGCTGTTTTTT
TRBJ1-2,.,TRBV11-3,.,CASSLGDYGYTF,TGTGCCAGCAGCTTAGGTGACTATGGCTACACCTTC
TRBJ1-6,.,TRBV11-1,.,CASSQRTASYNSPLHF,TGTGCCAGCAGCCAAAGGACAGCCTCCTATAATTCACCCCTCCACTTT
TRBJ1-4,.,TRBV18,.,CASSFRDPSEKLFF,TGTGCCAGCTCATTTAGGGACCCTTCGGAAAAACTGTTTTTT
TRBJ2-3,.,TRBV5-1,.,CASSLAFGGATDTQYF,TGCGCCAGCAGCTTGGCCTTTGGGGGGGCCACAGATACGCAGTATTTT
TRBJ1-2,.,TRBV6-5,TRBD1,CASSENRGGYTF,TGTGCCAGCAGTGAAAACAGGGGCGGCTACACCTTC
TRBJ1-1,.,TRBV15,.,CATSTNPGGTEAFF,TGTGCCACCAGCACAAACCCCGGAGGGACTGAAGCTTTCTTT
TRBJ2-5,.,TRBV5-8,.,CASSPARQEQETQYF,TGTGCCAGCAGCCCTGCCCGACAGGAGCAAGAGACCCAGTACTTC
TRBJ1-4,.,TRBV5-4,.,CASSLQISDEKLFF,TGTGCCAGCAGCTTACAAATTTCAGATGAAAAACTGTTTTTT
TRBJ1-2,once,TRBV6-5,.,CASTWGGASGYTF,TGTGCCAGCACCTGGGGGGGCGCAAGCGGCTACACCTTC
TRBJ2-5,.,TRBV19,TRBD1,CASRDRGGETQYF,TGTGCCAGTAGGGACAGGGGGGGGGAGACCCAGTACTTC
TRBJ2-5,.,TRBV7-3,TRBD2,CASSPVGGGKMETQYF,TGTGCCAGCAGCCCCGTGGGGGGAGGGAAGATGGAGACCCAGTACTTC
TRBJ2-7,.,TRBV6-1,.,CASSDVRDEQYF,TGTGCCAGCAGTGATGTCAGGGACGAGCAGTACTTC
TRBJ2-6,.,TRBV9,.,CASSVAGIGANVLTF,TGTGCCAGCAGCGTCGCAGGGATTGGGGCCAACGTCCTGACTTTC
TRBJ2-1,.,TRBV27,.,CASKVASAHNEQFF,TGTGCCAGCAAGGTGGCTAGCGCGCACAATGAGCAGTTCTTC
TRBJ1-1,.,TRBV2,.,CASSPRGASEAFF,TGTGCCAGCAGTCCCCGGGGGGCGAGTGAAGCTTTCTTT
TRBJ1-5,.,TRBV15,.,CATSVERQSNQPQHF,TGTGCCACCAGCGTAGAAAGGCAGAGCAATCAGCCCCAGCATTTT
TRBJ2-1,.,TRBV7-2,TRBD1,CASSLGQGVNEQFF,TGTGCCAGCAGCTTAGGACAGGGGGTCAATGAGCAGTTCTTC
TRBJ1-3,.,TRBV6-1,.,CASSTLNTIYF,TGTGCCAGCAGTACATTAAACACCATATATTTT
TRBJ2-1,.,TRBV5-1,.,CASSLQPRSYNEQFF,TGCGCCAGCAGCCTCCAGCCCCGCTCCTACAATGAGCAGTTCTTC
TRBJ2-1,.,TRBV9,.,CASSVAPQGSYNEQFF,TGTGCCAGCAGCGTAGCACCACAGGGTTCCTACAATGAGCAGTTCTTC
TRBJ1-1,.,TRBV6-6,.,CASSRDGNTEAFF,TGTGCCAGCAGCCGCGACGGGAACACTGAAGCTTTCTTT
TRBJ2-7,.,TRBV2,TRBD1,CASSRDRATSYEQYF,TGTGCCAGCAGTCGGGACAGGGCGACCTCCTACGAGCAGTACTTC
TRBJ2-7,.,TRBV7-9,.,CASSPRSTAYEQYF,TGTGCCAGCAGCCCCCGGAGCACAGCCTACGAGCAGTACTTC
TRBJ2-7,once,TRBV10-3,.,CAISEGSGQGEQYF,TGTGCCATCAGTGAGGGGTCAGGCCAAGGCGAGCAGTACTTC
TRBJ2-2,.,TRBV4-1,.,CASSFRWAGEKTGELFF,TGCGCCAGCAGCTTCCGGTGGGCAGGGGAAAAAACCGGGGAGCTGTTTTTT
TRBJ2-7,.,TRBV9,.,CASSVGGRMGPYEQYF,TGTGCCAGCAGCGTAGGGGGGCGAATGGGGCCCTACGAGCAGTACTTC
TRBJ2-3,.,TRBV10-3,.,CAISLLEGTTDTQYF,TGTGCCATCAGCCTTCTAGAGGGTACCACAGATACGCAGTATTTT
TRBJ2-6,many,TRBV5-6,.,CASSFSGANVLTF,TGTGCCAGCAGCTTTTCAGGGGCCAACGTCCTGACTTTC
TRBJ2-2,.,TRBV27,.,CASSPTGTRDGELFF,TGTGCCAGCAGTCCCACCGGGACTCGGGACGGGGAGCTGTTTTTT
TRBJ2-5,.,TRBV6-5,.,CASSYKETQYF,TGTGCCAGCAGTTACAAGGAGACCCAGTACTTC
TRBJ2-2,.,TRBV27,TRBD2,CASSLGREATGELFF,TGTGCCAGCAGTTTGGGCCGGGAGGCTACCGGGGAGCTGTTTTTT
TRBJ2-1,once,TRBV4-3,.,CASSQDRTSNEQFF,TGCGCCAGCAGCCAAGATCGCACCTCCAATGAGCAGTTCTTC
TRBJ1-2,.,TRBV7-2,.,CASSSLYGYTF,TGTGCCAGCAGCTCCCTATATGGCTACACCTTC
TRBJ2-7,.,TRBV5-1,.,CASSLVAGGVTSYEQYF,TGCGCCAGCAGCTTAGTCGCAGGCGGGGTAACCTCCTACGAGCAGTACTTC
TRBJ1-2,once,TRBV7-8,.,CASSLGQSYGYTF,TGTGCCAGCAGCTTAGGGCAGTCCTATGGCTACACCTTC
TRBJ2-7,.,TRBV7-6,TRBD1,CASSVLTGDGEQYF,TGTGCCAGCAGCGTCCTTACAGGGGACGGCGAGCAGTACTTC
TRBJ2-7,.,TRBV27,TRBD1,CASNLRDRKVSEQYF,TGTGCCAGCAATCTACGGGACAGGAAAGTCAGCGAGCAGTACTTC
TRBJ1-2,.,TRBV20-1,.,CSARRVAGYTF,TGCAGTGCTAGAAGAGTGGCTGGCTACACCTTC
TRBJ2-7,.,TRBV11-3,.,CASSLDGRDRSYEQYF,TGTGCCAGCAGCTTAGATGGGCGAGACAGGAGCTACGAGCAGTACTTC
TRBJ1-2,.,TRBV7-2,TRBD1,CASSTSGQGLRGYTF,TGTGCCAGCAGCACCTCGGGACAGGGGCTAAGGGGCTACACCTTC
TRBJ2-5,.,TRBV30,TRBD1,CAWGQGSGTQYF,TGTGCCTGGGGACAGGGGAGTGGGACCCAGTACTTC
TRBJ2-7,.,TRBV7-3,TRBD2,CASSLTGTSYEQYF,TGTGCCAGCAGCTTAACCGGGACTAGCTACGAGCAGTACTTC